The 25 T cell receptor beta chains in this list originate from one sample, sequenced in a study of blood T cell repertoires in COVID-19. Sequencing used immunoSEQ multiplex PCR; TCRdb keeps in-frame clones, though not all of them. The table includes fewer than 200,000 clones, less than 90% detected once. The sequencing input was PBMCs or T cells enriched from blood (not recorded which). The source is a woman in her 50s who had recovered from COVID-19.

The chain is built from TRBV28 and TRBJ2-5, with TRBD1 matching over 7 bases. Germline V CDR1 and CDR2: MDHEN, SYDVKM. V lost 4 bases to trimming and J lost 5 bases; unmatched junction nucleotides: 4. This CDR3 has 13 amino acids. CDR3 amino acids: CASSSTGAETQYF. CDR3 bases: TGTGCCAGCAGTTCAACAGGGGCCGAGACCCAGTACTTC.

The V and J genes are TRBV15 and TRBJ2-1, with 11 bases aligning to TRBD1. This CDR3 is 14 amino acids long. Trimming cost V 7 bases and J 6 bases; bases outside gene matches: 5. From germline, CDR1 is LNHNV and CDR2 YYDKDF (reference sequence). CDR3 coding DNA: TGTGCCACCACCAGGGACAGGGGGGCCAATGAGCAGTTCTTC. It specifies CATTRDRGANEQFF.

The V gene is TRBV30, the J gene TRBJ1-2, with a weak D call TRBD1 (5 bases). The CDR3 is 14 amino acids. The V end lost 4 bases, the J end lost 8 bases, and 20 bases lay between the germline ends. CDR1 and CDR2 from the germline V gene are GTSNPN and SVGIG (reference sequence). CDR3 loop: CAWTPGGILGGYTF. CDR3 coding DNA: TGTGCCTGGACCCCGGGGGGGATCCTAGGGGGCTACACCTTC.

The V call is TRBV2, the J call TRBJ1-4; a possible D gene is TRBD1 (5 bases). This CDR3 region has 16 residues. Germline CDR1 SNHLY, CDR2 FYNNEI. Trimming pared 6 bases from V and 3 bases from J, leaving 17 bases between. The CDR3 DNA reads TGTGCCAGCAGCTGGACGGGTGGGGCCCCTAATGAAAAACTGTTTTTT. Translation: CASSWTGGAPNEKLFF.

The gene calls are TRBV7-2 and TRBJ2-5, with 10 positions matching TRBD1. V dropped 4 bases and J dropped 5; count of bases not matched to a gene: 7. The CDR3 contains 15 residues. CDR1 and CDR2 (germline): SGHTA, FQGNSA. In nucleotides, the CDR3 is TGTGCCAGCAGCTGGAGGGACAGGGGTGCGGAGACCCAGTACTTC. It translates to CASSWRDRGAETQYF.

This chain links TRBV7-2 with TRBJ1-2; tentative D call: TRBD1 (6 bases). With 5 bases removed from V and 0 bases from J, the gap between germline ends came to 13 bases. CDR3 length: 15 amino acids. Per germline, CDR1 SGHTA and CDR2 FQGNSA. The CDR3 region has the DNA TGTGCCAGCAGCAAGGACAGCATGGCTAACTATGGCTACACCTTC. Translated, it gives CASSKDSMANYGYTF.

This clone has a handful of counts. J is TRBJ1-6 and V is TRBV30; D uncertain. V was pared by 1 base and J by 14 bases, with 12 bases between. The CDR3 has 12 residues. Germline V gene lookup returns CDR1 GTSNPN and CDR2 SVGIG (reference sequence). The CDR3, as DNA: TGTGCCTGGAGTGCCTCCGAGTTGACCCTCCACTTT. Translating it yields CAWSASELTLHF.

The sample holds many counts of this clone. The CDR3 is CASSEYYRSNSPLHF. In nucleotides, the CDR3 is TGTGCCAGCAGTGAATATTACAGATCGAATTCACCCCTCCACTTT. The gene calls are TRBV25-1 and TRBJ1-6, with no clear D. Germline values: CDR1 MGHDK, CDR2 SYGVNS. The CDR3 is 15 amino acids. Trimming cost V 0 bases and J 7 bases, with 10 bases left between them.

The genes are TRBV19 and TRBJ1-4, with unresolved D. V lost 8 bases and J lost 8, with 15 bases in between. The CDR3 covers 13 residues. CDR1 is LNHDA and CDR2 is SQIVND in the germline V gene (reference sequence). The CDR3, as DNA: TGTGCCAGTCTAAGCCTGGCCGGGGAAAAACTGTTTTTT. Residues: CASLSLAGEKLFF.

The chain couples TRBV6-5 to TRBJ2-2; 10 positions agree with TRBD2. Germline CDR1 reads MNHEY; CDR2 reads SVGAGI. V lost 8 bases to trimming and J lost 5 bases; unmatched junction nucleotides: 8. CDR3 length: 15 amino acids. CDR3 region: CASFTGTSETGELFF. For the CDR3, the DNA is TGTGCCAGCTTTACCGGGACTAGCGAGACCGGGGAGCTGTTTTTT.

J is TRBJ2-6 and V is TRBV5-1; 12 nucleotides agree with TRBD2. This CDR3 is 18 amino acids long. After removal of 7 bases from V and 3 bases from J, the junction contained 11 bases not matched to a gene. The germline CDR1 and CDR2 sequences are SGHRS and YFSETQ. For the CDR3, the DNA is TGCGCCAGCCGCTACGGACTAGCGGGGACCTATGGGGCCAACGTCCTGACTTTC. Its translation: CASRYGLAGTYGANVLTF.

The J gene is TRBJ2-3, the V gene TRBV6-5; the D gene is possibly TRBD2 (6 bases). V was trimmed by 5 bases and J by 8 bases, leaving 14 bases between them. Germline V gene sequence: CDR1 MNHEY, CDR2 SVGAGI. This CDR3 has 13 residues. Here the CDR3 DNA reads TGTGCCAGCAGTCCATGGGACGGGGGTACGCAGTATTTT. It codes for CASSPWDGGTQYF.

The J gene is TRBJ1-3, the V gene TRBV12-3 or TRBV12-4; D may be TRBD1 (5 bases). The CDR3 is made up of 12 amino acids. Between the trimmed V and J ends, which lost 8 bases and 4 bases, there was a span of 9 bases. This chain's CDR3 is CASWEGGNTIYF. The DNA for the CDR3 is TGTGCCAGCTGGGAGGGGGGAAACACCATATATTTT.

The gene calls are TRBV5-1 and TRBJ1-1; TRBD1 matches at 7 bases. This CDR3 region has 14 residues. J gave up 7 bases and V 4 bases, and 10 bases lay outside the gene matches. Germline loops: CDR1 SGHRS, CDR2 YFSETQ. The CDR3 nucleotides are TGCGCCAGCAGCCAGGGGGGTAGTCGCGGTGAAGCTTTCTTT. It encodes CASSQGGSRGEAFF.

This chain links TRBV5-4 with TRBJ1-2; D may be TRBD1 (6 bases). The germline V and J ends were trimmed by 0 bases and 1 base, with 22 bases remaining between them. Germline CDR1 SGHNT, CDR2 YYREEE (reference sequence). The CDR3 totals 19 residues. The chain's CDR3 is CASSLGYLDAGVSNYGYTF. The CDR3, as DNA: TGTGCCAGCAGCTTGGGGTACCTAGACGCAGGGGTCAGTAACTATGGCTACACCTTC.

The chain couples TRBV18 to TRBJ1-5, with 7 bases identical to TRBD1. The CDR3 contains 20 residues. CDR1 is KGHSH and CDR2 is LQKENI in the germline V gene. V shed 4 bases, J shed 0 bases, and the junction held 18 bases outside the gene matches. The CDR3 loop reads CASSRFSGQTGGYSNQPQHF. Here the CDR3 DNA reads TGTGCCAGCTCACGATTTTCGGGACAGACCGGCGGATATAGCAATCAGCCCCAGCATTTT.

The chain has TRBV5-3 and TRBJ1-6, with TRBD1 matching over 9 bases. TRBV5-3 is classed as an ORF, of uncertain function. The CDR3 has 16 amino acids. V dropped 5 bases and J dropped 5; count of bases not matched to a gene: 8. Written as DNA, the CDR3 is TGTGCCAGAAGGCCCACAGGGGGCGGCCATAATTCACCCCTCCACTTT. Its translation is CARRPTGGGHNSPLHF.

Remarks on this clone: The same CDR3 is also encoded by other DNA sequences in this sample. The gene calls are TRBV3-1 (or the pseudogene TRBV3-2) and TRBJ2-2; 7 bases align to TRBD2. Germline assignment: CDR1 LGHDT and CDR2 YNNKEL (reference sequence). The V segment lost 2 bases and the J segment 7 bases; nucleotides outside the gene matches: 1. The CDR3 covers 13 residues. CDR3 sequence (DNA): TGTGCCAGCAGCCAACGCGGGGGCGGGGAGCTGTTTTTT. It yields the protein CASSQRGGGELFF.

The chain recombines TRBV7-8 with TRBJ2-5, with D unclear. The germline V gene has CDR1 SGHVS and CDR2 FQNEAQ. This CDR3 spans 14 amino acids. Trimming stripped 3 bases from V and 0 bases from J, with 8 bases between. The CDR3 here is CASSFKRYQETQYF. Here the CDR3 DNA reads TGTGCCAGCAGCTTTAAGAGGTACCAAGAGACCCAGTACTTC.

This clone was observed once. V usage is TRBV5-1 and J usage is TRBJ1-4, with D unclear. V gave up 4 bases and J gave up 0 bases, with 7 bases separating them. The CDR3 loop spans 14 amino acids. In germline, CDR1 is SGHRS, CDR2 YFSETQ. The CDR3 DNA reads as TGCGCCAGCAGCACAGATTCAACTAATGAAAAACTGTTTTTT. It codes for CASSTDSTNEKLFF.

The genes are TRBV7-2 and TRBJ1-5; 11 nucleotides agree with TRBD1. With V trimmed by 5 bases and J by 2 bases, 5 bases remained unmatched. The CDR3 runs to 16 residues. CDR1 and CDR2 from the germline V gene are SGHTA and FQGNSA. CDR3 sequence (DNA): TGTGCCAGCAGCCCCGGGACAGGGGGTGGCAATCAGCCCCAGCATTTT. Residues: CASSPGTGGGNQPQHF.

A few counts support this clone. The V gene is TRBV4-1, the J gene TRBJ1-1; possibly TRBD1 for D (5 bases). Germline assignment: CDR1 MGHRA and CDR2 YSYEKL. The CDR3 consists of 14 residues. Trimming left V 6 bases short and J 1 base short, with 12 bases between. This CDR3 reads CASRGLLRNTEAFF. As DNA, the CDR3 is TGCGCCAGCAGGGGACTCCTTAGGAACACTGAAGCTTTCTTT.

This rearrangement joins TRBV19 to TRBJ1-2; 9 bases map to TRBD1. V shed 6 bases and J 8 bases; nucleotides not matched to a gene: 7. Germline V lookup: CDR1 LNHDA, CDR2 SQIVND (reference sequence). The CDR3 loop spans 13 amino acids. The CDR3 bases are TGTGCCAGTAGCGAACAGGGGGCGCGGGGCTACACCTTC. Residues: CASSEQGARGYTF.

This chain links TRBV6-5 with TRBJ2-7; the D is unclear. Germline CDR1 is MNHEY and CDR2 is SVGAGI. The CDR3 consists of 15 residues. The V end lost 2 bases, the J end lost 3 bases, and 14 bases lay between the germline ends. The CDR3 protein is CASSYSAQQDYEQYV. The CDR3 DNA reads as TGTGCCAGCAGTTACAGTGCACAGCAAGACTACGAGCAGTACGTC.

This sequence joins TRBV30 and TRBJ2-1, with 8 bases identical to TRBD2. The V gene's germline CDR1 is GTSNPN and CDR2 SVGIG (reference sequence). This CDR3 is built from 15 residues. After removal of 0 bases from V and 2 bases from J, the junction contained 3 bases not matched to a gene. The DNA of the CDR3 is TGTGCCTGGAGTGTACAAGCGGGAGCCTACAATGAGCAGTTCTTC. This codes for CAWSVQAGAYNEQFF.